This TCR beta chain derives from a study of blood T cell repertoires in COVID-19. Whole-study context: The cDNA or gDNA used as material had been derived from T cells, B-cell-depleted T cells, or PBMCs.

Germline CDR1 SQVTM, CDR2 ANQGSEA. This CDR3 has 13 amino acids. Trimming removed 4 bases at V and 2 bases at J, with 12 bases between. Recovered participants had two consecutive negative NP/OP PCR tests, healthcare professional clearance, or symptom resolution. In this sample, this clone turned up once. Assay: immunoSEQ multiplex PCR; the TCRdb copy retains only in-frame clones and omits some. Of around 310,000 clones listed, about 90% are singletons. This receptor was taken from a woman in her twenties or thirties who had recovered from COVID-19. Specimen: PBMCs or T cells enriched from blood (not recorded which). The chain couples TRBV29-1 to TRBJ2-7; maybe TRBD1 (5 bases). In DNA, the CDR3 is TGCAGCGTTGCGAGGACAAATGCCTACGAGCAGTACTTC. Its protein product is CSVARTNAYEQYF.